This T cell receptor beta chain was retrieved from a study of control samples from healthy donors and cancer patients. CDR1 is SGHRS and CDR2 is YFSETQ in the germline V gene. V shed 2 bases and J shed 2 bases, with 7 bases lying between them. The CDR3 has 13 amino acids. Assay used: immunoSEQ multiplex PCR; TCRdb lists only in-frame clones, some missing. The sample shows about 160,000 clones, about 94% of them seen only once. The chain couples TRBV5-1 to TRBJ2-5; D remains ambiguous. This clonotype was sampled from a man aged 55-75 years with colorectal cancer. Source material: PBMCs. CDR3: CASSLNVQETQYF. CDR3 coding DNA: TGCGCCAGCAGCTTAAACGTACAAGAGACCCAGTACTTC.